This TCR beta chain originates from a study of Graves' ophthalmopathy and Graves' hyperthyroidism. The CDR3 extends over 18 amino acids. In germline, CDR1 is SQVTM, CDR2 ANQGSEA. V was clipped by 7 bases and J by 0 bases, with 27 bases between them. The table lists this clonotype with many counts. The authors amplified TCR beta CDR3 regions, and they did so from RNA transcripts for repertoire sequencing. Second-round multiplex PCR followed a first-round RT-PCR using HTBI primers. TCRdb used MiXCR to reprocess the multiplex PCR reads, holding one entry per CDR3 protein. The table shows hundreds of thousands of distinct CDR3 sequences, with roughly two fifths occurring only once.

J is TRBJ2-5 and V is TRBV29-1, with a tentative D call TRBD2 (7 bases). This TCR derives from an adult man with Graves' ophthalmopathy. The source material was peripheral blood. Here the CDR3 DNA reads TGCAGCGCCGCAACGAGAGCACCGGGGGGCCCGTACCAAGAGACCCAGTACTTC. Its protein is CSAATRAPGGPYQETQYF. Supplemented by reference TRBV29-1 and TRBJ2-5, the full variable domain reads SAVISQKPSRDICQRGTSLTIQCQVDSQVTMMFWYRQQPGQSLTLIATANQGSEATYESGFVIDKFPISRPNLTFSTLTVSNMSPEDSSIYLCSAATRAPGGPYQETQYFGPGTRLLVL.